Below are 17 T cell receptor beta chains sequenced from a single sample in a study of T cell changes during pregnancy in multiple sclerosis. Measured with immunoSEQ multiplex PCR; TCRdb has only the in-frame clones, and not every one. The sample includes approximately 110,000 clones, 91% of them seen just once. Here the sequenced sample was peripheral blood, taken after pregnancy. Receptor source: a female donor with multiple sclerosis, enrolled in a pregnancy study.

The rearrangement uses TRBV9 and TRBJ2-5, with TRBD1 identical over 8 bases. There are 13 residues in the CDR3. Trimming removed 3 bases from V and 5 bases from J; junction bases left unmatched: 3. Germline-derived CDR1 and CDR2 are SGDLS and YYNGEE. CDR3 DNA: TGTGCCAGCAGCGAGGACAGGGCGGAGACCCAGTACTTC. Encoded protein: CASSEDRAETQYF.

The chain combines TRBV10-2 with TRBJ1-5, with 9 bases matching TRBD1. Germline V gene sequence: CDR1 WSHSY, CDR2 SAAADI. This CDR3 comprises 16 residues. J was trimmed by 7 bases and V by 2 bases; bases with no gene match: 9. The CDR3, as DNA: TGCGCCAGCAGTGAGGGGGACAGGGTGCCGCGGCAGCCCCAGCATTTT. Its protein is CASSEGDRVPRQPQHF.

V gene TRBV6-1 combines with J gene TRBJ1-5; no clear D. Germline V gene data show CDR1 as MNHNS and CDR2 as SASEGT. The CDR3 covers 17 residues. The germline V and J ends were trimmed by 0 bases and 7 bases, with 19 bases remaining between them. CDR3 sequence (DNA): TGTGCCAGCAGTGAAGCCGCGGAGGGTTGGTCCAGCCAGCCCCAGCATTTT. Its translation is CASSEAAEGWSSQPQHF.

The rearrangement joins TRBV29-1 to TRBJ1-1, with 7 bases that match TRBD1. Germline loops: CDR1 SQVTM, CDR2 ANQGSEA. V gave up 1 base and J gave up 6 bases; unmatched junction bases: 8. The CDR3 is 14 amino acids. For the CDR3, the DNA is TGCAGCGTTGAAGGGGTAGGGGGCCCCTCTGAAGCTTTCTTT. Its protein product is CSVEGVGGPSEAFF.

This sequence joins TRBV18 and TRBJ1-2, with a possible D match to TRBD1 (6 bases). Trimming took off 4 bases at V and 3 bases at J, with 18 bases between the two ends. Looked up from germline, CDR1 is KGHSH and CDR2 is LQKENI. The CDR3 is 16 residues long. CDR3 bases: TGTGCCAGCTCACAAATACAGGGATTTCTGGACTATGGCTACACCTTC. Its translation is CASSQIQGFLDYGYTF.

The chain recombines TRBV7-2 with TRBJ2-2; D is unresolved. Germline CDR1 is SGHTA and CDR2 is FQGNSA. V lost 5 bases and J 6 bases, leaving 22 bases between the germline ends. The length of the CDR3 is 17 residues. The CDR3 sequence is CASSKPVQLERPGELFF. DNA for the CDR3: TGTGCCAGCAGCAAACCGGTCCAGCTAGAAAGGCCCGGGGAGCTGTTTTTT.

This clone was observed once. The rearrangement joins TRBV7-3 to TRBJ2-2; D perhaps matches TRBD2 (6 bases). The CDR3 extends over 19 amino acids. Trimming pared 2 bases from V and 2 bases from J, leaving 21 bases between. Germline CDR1 and CDR2: SGHTA and FQGTGA. The CDR3 region has the DNA TGTGCCAGCAGCTTACTCTCTGGGGCCCTAGCGACTAACACCGGGGAGCTGTTTTTT. Translating it yields CASSLLSGALATNTGELFF.

The rearrangement joins TRBV6-5 to TRBJ1-2; a weak D match, TRBD1 (5 bases). The CDR3 has 14 residues. Trimming removed 2 bases from V and 4 bases from J, with 11 bases in between. Germline lookup yields CDR1 MNHEY and CDR2 SVGAGI. The CDR3 loop is CASSYDRKSYGYTF. CDR3 coding DNA: TGTGCCAGCAGTTACGACAGAAAATCCTATGGCTACACCTTC.

J is TRBJ1-2 and V is TRBV6-5, with a possible D match to TRBD1 (6 bases). CDR3 size: 12 residues. Trimming stripped 5 bases from V and 8 bases from J, with 12 bases between. The germline V gene has CDR1 MNHEY and CDR2 SVGAGI. CDR3 DNA: TGTGCCAGCAGTAACGACAGGCAAGGCTACACCTTC. This gives the protein CASSNDRQGYTF.

The table lists this clone with a count of one. The chain couples TRBV5-4 to TRBJ1-1; 7 positions agree with TRBD1. The junction had 14 bases not matched to a gene; V was cut back by 3 bases and J by 0 bases. The CDR3 covers 18 residues. CDR1 is SGHNT and CDR2 is YYREEE in the germline V gene (reference sequence). CDR3 sequence (DNA): TGTGCCAGCAGCTCAAGACAGGGTAGAGATATCCTGAACACTGAAGCTTTCTTT. Translation: CASSSRQGRDILNTEAFF.

The chain carries TRBV5-1 and TRBJ2-7, with D hard to call. CDR3 length: 15 amino acids. Between the trimmed V and J ends, which lost 0 bases and 0 bases, there was a span of 10 bases. The germline gives CDR1 SGHRS, CDR2 YFSETQ. CDR3 in DNA: TGCGCCAGCAGCTTGGTTGGCCGGAGCTCCTACGAGCAGTACTTC. It translates to CASSLVGRSSYEQYF.

V usage is TRBV18 and J usage is TRBJ2-3, with TRBD1 matching 7 bases. Germline CDR1 KGHSH, CDR2 LQKENI. With V trimmed by 3 bases and J by 0 bases, 3 bases remained unmatched. This CDR3 comprises 15 residues. This chain's CDR3 is CASSPRQGSTDTQYF. The DNA for the CDR3 is TGTGCCAGCTCACCGAGACAGGGAAGCACAGATACGCAGTATTTT.

This clone appeared once. The rearrangement links TRBV9 to TRBJ1-1; 9 bases agree with TRBD1. Per germline, CDR1 SGDLS and CDR2 YYNGEE. J was trimmed by 1 base and V by 3 bases; bases with no gene match: 7. The CDR3 covers 16 residues. This chain's CDR3 is CASSATGTGRNTEAFF. The CDR3 coding sequence is TGTGCCAGCAGCGCAACTGGGACAGGGAGGAACACTGAAGCTTTCTTT.

The rearrangement uses TRBV4-1 and TRBJ1-2, with 9 bases lining up with TRBD1. With V trimmed by 3 bases and J by 2 bases, 7 bases remained unmatched. CDR3 length: 16 residues. Germline assignment: CDR1 MGHRA and CDR2 YSYEKL. This CDR3 reads CASSHFPGQGNYGYTF. The CDR3 DNA reads TGCGCCAGCAGCCACTTCCCGGGACAGGGAAACTATGGCTACACCTTC.

The chain carries TRBV25-1 and TRBJ2-3; 13 nucleotides align to TRBD2. Germline V gene sequence: CDR1 MGHDK, CDR2 SYGVNS. The J segment lost 0 bases and the V segment lost 5 bases, leaving 8 bases of the junction unmatched. This CDR3 is built from 18 residues. This CDR3 reads CASSTGLAGDPSTDTQYF. The CDR3 nucleotides read TGTGCCAGCAGTACTGGACTAGCGGGGGACCCTAGCACAGATACGCAGTATTTT.

The count of this clone is one. The chain couples TRBV27 to TRBJ1-2; D remains ambiguous. Germline CDR1 and CDR2: MNHEY and SMNVEV (reference sequence). The CDR3 runs to 14 residues. Trimming removed 4 bases from V and 7 bases from J, with 16 bases in between. In nucleotides, the CDR3 is TGTGCCAGCAGTTCTGCCGGTTTGGGCCGTGGCTACACCTTC. Translating gives CASSSAGLGRGYTF.

The rearrangement uses TRBV4-2 and TRBJ1-2; D unresolved. Germline V gives CDR1 LGHNA, CDR2 YNFKEQ. The CDR3 runs to 17 residues. The germline V and J ends were trimmed by 4 bases and 2 bases, with 20 bases remaining between them. The CDR3 loop is CASSRGSEGSQNYGYTF. As DNA, the CDR3 is TGTGCCAGCAGCCGAGGTTCCGAGGGCAGCCAGAACTATGGCTACACCTTC.